Listed here are 18 T cell receptor beta chains from one sample, sequenced in a study of tumour-infiltrating T cells in Burkitt lymphoma. Data came from immunoSEQ multiplex PCR; TCRdb stores just in-frame clones and leaves some out. The sample records thousands of clones, around 83% being singletons. Specimen: tumor tissue. These TCRs come from a human donor with diffuse large B-cell lymphoma.

This chain joins TRBV6-6 and TRBJ1-5; D is undetermined. Trimming removed 1 base at V and 7 bases at J, with 5 bases between. This CDR3 has 12 amino acids. Germline V lookup: CDR1 MNHNY, CDR2 SVGAGI (reference sequence). The CDR3 nucleotides read TGTGCCAGCAGTTACTGTGGCCAGCCCCAGCATTTT. This codes for CASSYCGQPQHF.

V gene TRBV9 combines with J gene TRBJ2-1; TRBD1 agrees at 7 bases. The junction had 6 bases not matched to a gene; V was cut back by 6 bases and J by 0 bases. The germline V gene has CDR1 SGDLS and CDR2 YYNGEE. This CDR3 is 15 amino acids long. CDR3 bases: TGTGCCAGCACCCTCGCAGGGGGCTCCTACAATGAGCAGTTCTTC. Protein product: CASTLAGGSYNEQFF.

The V and J genes are TRBV6-5 and TRBJ2-4; maybe TRBD1 (7 bases). Trimming left V 0 bases short and J 4 bases short, with 13 bases between. The CDR3 is 16 amino acids. CDR1 MNHEY and CDR2 SVGAGI come from the germline V gene. CDR3 bases: TGTGCCAGCAGTTACTCAGTGCAGGGGGGTAAAAACATTCAGTACTTC. This translates into CASSYSVQGGKNIQYF.

A word on this clone: Mismatch with germline at one junction end may stem from a read error. The chain carries TRBV5-1 and TRBJ2-2; the D is unclear. Germline CDR1 SGHRS, CDR2 YFSETQ. The CDR3 sequence is 15 residues long. The CDR3 region is CANSLVGLNTGELFF. CDR3 sequence (DNA): TGCGCCAACAGCTTGGTAGGGTTGAACACCGGGGAGCTGTTTTTT.

This clone was seen a single time. The J gene is TRBJ2-5, the V gene TRBV29-1, with a weak D call TRBD2 (7 bases). Per germline, CDR1 SQVTM and CDR2 ANQGSEA. The ends were cut back, 4 bases at V and 7 bases at J, with 16 bases in the middle. CDR3 length: 13 residues. CDR3 sequence reads: CSVVGTTRGTQYF. The CDR3 region has the DNA TGCAGCGTTGTTGGGACTACCAGGGGGACCCAGTACTTC.

As regards this clone: Relative to the germline gene, one junction end is altered; a read error may explain this. V is TRBV6-1 and J is TRBJ1-2; D is unresolved. The germline V gene has CDR1 MNHNS and CDR2 SASEGT. This CDR3 has 13 amino acids. CDR3 protein: CTSSDHGSYGYTF. The CDR3 bases are TGTACCAGCAGTGATCACGGCTCATATGGCTACACCTTC.

This clone was counted between two and nine times. The chain recombines TRBV5-1 with TRBJ2-5, with D unclear. Germline V gene data show CDR1 as SGHRS and CDR2 as YFSETQ. Trimming took 4 bases from V and 1 from J, leaving 5 bases between them. The CDR3 sequence is 12 residues long. CDR3 coding DNA: TGCGCCAGCAGCGCAGCCCAAGAGACCCAGTACTTC. It is translated as CASSAAQETQYF. The full variable domain, in which reference TRBV5-1 and TRBJ2-5 provide the parts outside the CDR3, is KAGVTQTPRYLIKTRGQQVTLSCSPISGHRSVSWYQQTPGQGLQFLFEYFSETQRNKGNFPGRFSGRQFSNSRSEMNVSTLELGDSALYLCASSAAQETQYFGPGTRLLVL.

The DNA for the CDR3 is TGTGCCAGCTCATTTGGACTAGCGGGGACTCAAGAGACCCAGTACTTC. This sequence encodes CASSFGLAGTQETQYF. This chain joins TRBV18 and TRBJ2-5; 12 nucleotides line up with TRBD2. The CDR3 runs to 16 residues. Germline CDR1 KGHSH, CDR2 LQKENI. Trimming at V came to 5 bases and at J to 2 bases, leaving 6 bases not matched to a gene. Complete variable domain (other parts from reference TRBV18 and TRBJ2-5): NAGVMQNPRHLVRRRGQEARLRCSPMKGHSHVYWYRQLPEEGLKFMVYLQKENIIDESGMPKERFSAEFPKEGPSILRIQQVVRGDSAAYFCASSFGLAGTQETQYFGPGTRLLVL.

The V call is TRBV10-3, the J call TRBJ2-1; weak D call: TRBD1 (5 bases). With 8 bases removed from V and 10 bases from J, the gap between germline ends came to 18 bases. Germline V gene lookup returns CDR1 ENHRY and CDR2 SYGVKD. This CDR3 has 13 amino acids. This CDR3 is CAIAPKGVGEQFF. CDR3 nucleotide sequence: TGTGCCATCGCCCCAAAAGGGGTGGGGGAGCAGTTCTTC.

This clone was detected a few times. The genes are TRBV4-2 and TRBJ2-7; the D gene is possibly TRBD2 (5 bases). This CDR3 comprises 15 residues. Trimming left V 3 bases short and J 3 bases short, with 15 bases between. Per germline, CDR1 LGHNA and CDR2 YNFKEQ. Here the CDR3 DNA reads TGTGCCAGCAGCCATGCCAGTGGAGGAGTCTACGAGCAGTACTTC. Translation gives CASSHASGGVYEQYF.

The chain recombines TRBV6-5 with TRBJ1-2, with 7 nucleotides matching TRBD1. V dropped 2 bases and J dropped 4; count of bases not matched to a gene: 4. The germline CDR1 and CDR2 sequences are MNHEY and SVGAGI. The CDR3 runs 14 residues. CDR3 bases: TGTGCCAGCAGTTACCGACAGGGCCTCTATGGCTACACCTTC. Its translation is CASSYRQGLYGYTF.

The rearrangement links TRBV9 to TRBJ2-5; D remains unclear. The CDR3 contains 14 residues. V was trimmed by 1 base and J by 3 bases, leaving 10 bases between them. Germline loops: CDR1 SGDLS, CDR2 YYNGEE. The CDR3 loop reads CASSVSPREETQYF. The CDR3 DNA is TGTGCCAGCAGCGTATCCCCCCGGGAAGAGACCCAGTACTTC.

CDR3 sequence reads: CSASAEQFF. CDR3 coding DNA: TGCAGTGCTAGCGCTGAGCAGTTCTTC. The rearrangement joins TRBV20-1 to TRBJ2-1; no clear D. V dropped 3 bases and J dropped 9 bases, with 3 bases sitting between them. This CDR3 contains 9 residues. Germline V CDR1 and CDR2: DFQATT, SNEGSKA (reference sequence).

The V and J genes are TRBV4-1 and TRBJ2-1; D not certain. Trimming shortened V by 4 bases and J by 2 bases, and 21 bases separated the two germline ends. Germline-derived CDR1 and CDR2 are MGHRA and YSYEKL. The CDR3 covers 18 residues. In DNA, the CDR3 is TGCGCCAGCAGCCCCTATGAGGAAGCCAGTCAGCCCTACAATGAGCAGTTCTTC. Protein product: CASSPYEEASQPYNEQFF.

V gene TRBV7-6 combines with J gene TRBJ2-7, with 10 bases matching TRBD1. With V trimmed by 5 bases and J by 2 bases, 3 bases remained unmatched. The CDR3 is 14 residues long. Germline CDR1 reads SGHVS; CDR2 reads FNYEAQ. The CDR3 region is CASSAGQGPYEQYF. In DNA, the CDR3 is TGTGCCAGCAGCGCGGGACAGGGGCCCTACGAGCAGTACTTC.

This rearrangement joins TRBV4-2 to TRBJ2-1; D perhaps matches TRBD2 (5 bases). With 1 base removed from V and 9 bases from J, the gap between germline ends came to 19 bases. Germline V gives CDR1 LGHNA, CDR2 YNFKEQ. The CDR3 sequence is 16 residues long. The DNA for the CDR3 is TGTGCCAGCAGCCAAGTTTTCTTTAACACGGGGAGTGAGCAGTTCTTC. Amino acid sequence: CASSQVFFNTGSEQFF.

The chain employs TRBV7-2 and TRBJ2-7; D is undetermined. The CDR3 consists of 12 residues. Trimming stripped 4 bases from V and 5 bases from J, with 9 bases between. CDR1 and CDR2 from the germline V gene are SGHTA and FQGNSA. The CDR3 loop is CASSSPPDEQYF. The CDR3 bases are TGTGCCAGCAGCTCCCCCCCAGACGAGCAGTACTTC. The whole variable domain, filled in from reference TRBV7-2 and TRBJ2-7, reads GAGVSQSPSNKVTEKGKDVELRCDPISGHTALYWYRQSLGQGLEFLIYFQGNSAPDKSGLPSDRFSAERTGGSVSTLTIQRTQQEDSAVYLCASSSPPDEQYFGPGTRLTVT.

The chain has TRBV9 and TRBJ2-2; TRBD2 is a possible D gene (5 bases). V gave up 4 bases and J gave up 7 bases, with 17 bases separating them. The germline V gene has CDR1 SGDLS and CDR2 YYNGEE. The CDR3 is 15 amino acids. The CDR3 region is CASSPLPGLVGELFF. The DNA of the CDR3 is TGTGCCAGCAGCCCCCTACCCGGACTCGTCGGGGAGCTGTTTTTT. The full variable domain, rest sourced from reference TRBV9 and TRBJ2-2, is DSGVTQTPKHLITATGQRVTLRCSPRSGDLSVYWYQQSLDQGLQFLIQYYNGEERAKGNILERFSAQQFPDLHSELNLSSLELGDSALYFCASSPLPGLVGELFFGEGSRLTVL.